The next 21 T cell receptor beta chains were all read from a single sample in a study of blood T cell repertoires in COVID-19. Method: immunoSEQ multiplex PCR; TCRdb's copy keeps in-frame clones and lacks some. The sample records just under 35,000 clones, around 87% being singletons. The sequencing sample was made of peripheral blood. All receptors come from a human donor in a cohort sampled during active COVID-19.

The chain carries TRBV19 and TRBJ1-5; no clear D. Trimming cost V 4 bases and J 5 bases, with 6 bases left between them. The CDR3 consists of 12 residues. Germline CDR1 LNHDA, CDR2 SQIVND (reference sequence). The CDR3 is CASSTSHQPQHF. The CDR3 DNA sequence: TGTGCCAGTAGTACCAGTCATCAGCCCCAGCATTTT. Together with reference TRBV19 and TRBJ1-5, the CDR3 gives the full variable domain: DGGITQSPKYLFRKEGQNVTLSCEQNLNHDAMYWYRQDPGQGLRLIYYSQIVNDFQKGDIAEGYSVSREKKESFPLTVTSAQKNPTAFYLCASSTSHQPQHFGDGTRLSIL.

CDR3 in amino acids: CASSLNRRGGLNEQFF. The CDR3, as DNA: TGTGCCAGCAGCTTAAACCGTCGGGGGGGCCTCAATGAGCAGTTCTTC. This chain connects TRBV7-3 to TRBJ2-1, with TRBD2 matching over 8 bases. The V segment lost 1 base and the J segment 6 bases; nucleotides outside the gene matches: 8. Germline assignment: CDR1 SGHTA and CDR2 FQGTGA. The length of the CDR3 is 16 residues.

The chain combines TRBV5-1 with TRBJ2-7; D is possibly TRBD1 (6 bases). Germline V CDR1 and CDR2: SGHRS, YFSETQ. There are 14 residues in the CDR3. Trimming stripped 4 bases from V and 5 bases from J, with 16 bases between. CDR3 sequence (DNA): TGCGCCAGCAGCCCGATACAGGGAGTCCACGAGCAGTACTTC. Translating gives CASSPIQGVHEQYF.

The chain links TRBV6-5 to TRBJ2-1; the D is unclear. This CDR3 has 11 amino acids. Looked up from germline, CDR1 is MNHEY and CDR2 is SVGAGI. V lost 4 bases to trimming and J lost 5 bases, with 3 bases between them. CDR3 DNA: TGTGCCAGCAGTTCCAACAATGAGCAGTTCTTC. It codes for CASSSNNEQFF.

V is TRBV10-3 and J is TRBJ1-5; 7 bases fit TRBD1. CDR1 is ENHRY and CDR2 is SYGVKD in the germline V gene. After removal of 6 bases from V and 1 base from J, the junction contained 3 bases not matched to a gene. The CDR3 runs 14 residues. In DNA, the CDR3 is TGTGCCATCAGCCCGACAGGGAGCAATCAGCCCCAGCATTTT. As protein: CAISPTGSNQPQHF.

This chain connects TRBV5-8 to TRBJ1-1; TRBD1 matches at 9 bases. CDR1 is SGHTS and CDR2 is YDEGEE in the germline V gene. This CDR3 contains 15 residues. The V segment lost 3 bases and the J segment 4 bases; nucleotides outside the gene matches: 7. Here the CDR3 DNA reads TGTGCCAGCAGCTCCGGGACAGGGATGTTCACTGAAGCTTTCTTT. Translated, it gives CASSSGTGMFTEAFF.

J is TRBJ2-2 and V is TRBV13; no reliable D call. V lost 6 bases and J lost 5, with 10 bases in between. The CDR3 is 13 amino acids. In germline, CDR1 is PRHDT, CDR2 FYEKMQ (reference sequence). Here the CDR3 DNA reads TGTGCCAGCAGTTATCTCGGGACCGGGGAGCTGTTTTTT. It specifies CASSYLGTGELFF.

The V call is TRBV3-1 (or the pseudogene TRBV3-2), the J call TRBJ1-3; no firm D call. V was cut by 1 base and J by 4 bases, with 8 bases left in between. Germline loops: CDR1 LGHDT, CDR2 YNNKEL (reference sequence). This CDR3 has 14 residues. CDR3 residues: CASSQGAAGNTIYF. The DNA for the CDR3 is TGTGCCAGCAGCCAAGGGGCCGCCGGAAACACCATATATTTT.

This clone was seen more than once but under ten times. The gene calls are TRBV4-2 and TRBJ1-3; no definite D call. The CDR3 runs to 16 residues. The V end was cut by 3 bases, the J end by 0 bases, with 12 bases between. Germline CDR1 reads LGHNA; CDR2 reads YNFKEQ. The CDR3 DNA reads TGTGCCAGCAGCCAGACCGAGGCCCGCTCTGGAAACACCATATATTTT. It specifies CASSQTEARSGNTIYF.

This clone was recorded only once. The genes are TRBV18 and TRBJ2-5; D remains ambiguous. The CDR3 spans 13 residues. The ends were cut back, 2 bases at V and 2 bases at J, with 6 bases in the middle. In germline, CDR1 is KGHSH, CDR2 LQKENI. The CDR3 protein is CASSPNRQETQYF. The CDR3 DNA is TGTGCCAGCTCACCAAACAGACAAGAGACCCAGTACTTC.

This chain links TRBV5-6 with TRBJ1-2, with 7 bases fitting TRBD1. The junction had 14 bases not matched to a gene; V was cut back by 0 bases and J by 3 bases. Germline V CDR1 and CDR2: SGHDT, YYEEEE. CDR3 length: 18 residues. The CDR3 protein is CASSLERGRRGGYYGYTF. The CDR3 DNA sequence: TGTGCCAGCAGCTTGGAGCGTGGGAGGAGAGGGGGCTACTATGGCTACACCTTC.

The chain is built from TRBV5-4 and TRBJ2-5; 7 positions match TRBD1. The CDR3 runs 13 residues. Trimming cost V 2 bases and J 7 bases; bases outside gene matches: 5. Germline lookup yields CDR1 SGHNT and CDR2 YYREEE (reference sequence). The CDR3, as DNA: TGTGCCAGCAGCTTCTACAGGGGCCTGACCCAGTACTTC. It codes for CASSFYRGLTQYF.

This chain uses TRBV3-1 (or the pseudogene TRBV3-2) with TRBJ2-3; possibly TRBD2 for D (5 bases). There are 15 residues in the CDR3. V lost 4 bases and J 0 bases, leaving 11 bases between the germline ends. Germline CDR1 LGHDT, CDR2 YNNKEL (reference sequence). This chain's CDR3 is CASSPFSGSTDTQYF. CDR3 in DNA: TGTGCCAGCAGCCCGTTTTCGGGGAGCACAGATACGCAGTATTTT.

The chain couples TRBV28 to TRBJ2-3; 8 nucleotides line up with TRBD2. This CDR3 has 18 residues. J was trimmed by 2 bases and V by 4 bases; bases with no gene match: 14. CDR1 and CDR2 from the germline V gene are MDHEN and SYDVKM. The CDR3 sequence is CASSSRRGSGEHTDTQYF. DNA for the CDR3: TGTGCCAGCAGTTCCCGTCGCGGTAGCGGGGAACACACAGATACGCAGTATTTT.

The rearrangement links TRBV15 to TRBJ2-7, with TRBD1 identical over 8 bases. Germline V CDR1 and CDR2: LNHNV, YYDKDF (reference sequence). With V trimmed by 0 bases and J by 6 bases, 10 bases remained unmatched. The CDR3 has 16 amino acids. DNA of the CDR3: TGTGCCACCAGCAGAGAAAGGCCAGGGGGCCGCACCGAGCAGTACTTC. It codes for CATSRERPGGRTEQYF.

This chain joins TRBV2 and TRBJ2-7; TRBD1 matches 7 bases. Losses at the gene ends were 4 bases for V and 1 base for J; bases not matched to a gene: 4. This CDR3 is built from 14 residues. The V gene's germline CDR1 is SNHLY and CDR2 FYNNEI. CDR3 nucleotide sequence: TGTGCCAGCAGTGTGGACAGGTCATCCTACGAGCAGTACTTC. Protein: CASSVDRSSYEQYF.

The rearrangement joins TRBV4-3 to TRBJ2-1; TRBD2 matches at 10 bases. The germline V gene has CDR1 LGHNA and CDR2 YSLEER. CDR3 length equals 16 residues. The J segment lost 8 bases and the V segment lost 0 bases, leaving 7 bases of the junction unmatched. The CDR3 DNA is TGCGCCAGCAGCCAAGACACTAGCGGGGCCCCATATGAGCAGTTCTTC. It yields the protein CASSQDTSGAPYEQFF.

V usage is TRBV9 and J usage is TRBJ1-6; no clear D. The CDR3 has 12 amino acids. Trimming stripped 8 bases from V and 6 bases from J, with 9 bases between. CDR1 and CDR2 (germline): SGDLS, YYNGEE. The CDR3 reads CASGQLNSPLHF. The CDR3 DNA sequence: TGTGCCAGTGGTCAACTTAATTCACCCCTCCACTTT.

The CDR3 nucleotides read TGTGCCAGCAGCTCGGCAGGGGCTCCCGGGGAGCTGTTTTTT. Translating gives CASSSAGAPGELFF. This chain connects TRBV7-3 to TRBJ2-2, with a tentative D call TRBD1 (6 bases). Germline V gives CDR1 SGHTA, CDR2 FQGTGA. The V gene lost 4 bases and the J gene lost 6 bases, with 12 bases spanning the gap. The length of the CDR3 is 14 residues.

The rearrangement joins TRBV28 to TRBJ1-6, with TRBD1 identical over 9 bases. The germline CDR1 and CDR2 sequences are MDHEN and SYDVKM. V dropped 3 bases and J dropped 8; count of bases not matched to a gene: 2. This CDR3 has 14 residues. This CDR3 reads CASSLRTGDSPLHF. DNA for the CDR3: TGTGCCAGCAGTTTGCGGACAGGGGATTCACCCCTCCACTTT.

This clone was seen once. This rearrangement joins TRBV4-3 to TRBJ2-1, with 9 bases identical to TRBD1. J gave up 7 bases and V 4 bases, and 8 bases lay outside the gene matches. Germline V gives CDR1 LGHNA, CDR2 YSLEER. This CDR3 spans 15 amino acids. The DNA for the CDR3 is TGCGCCAGCAGCCCCGGGACAGGGTTGGGGAATGAGCAGTTCTTC. Its translation is CASSPGTGLGNEQFF.